Following are 18 T cell receptor beta chains from one sample sequenced in a study of T-cell reconstitution after alpha-beta-depleted transplantation in children. TCRbeta library preparation incorporated unique molecular identifiers. TCRdb redid the calling of the PCR reads with MiXCR, one entry per CDR3 protein. The table includes hundreds of thousands of distinct CDR3 sequences, 16% detected once. The source was PBMCs, mostly from graft donor cells, collected 360 days after TCRalphabeta/CD19-depleted stem cell transplant. All receptors come from a boy under three years old who had a stem cell transplant for Wiskott-Aldrich syndrome, so the T cells may come from the graft donor.

This clonotype came up a few times. The chain has TRBV2 and TRBJ2-1; D gene ambiguous. The CDR3 runs 14 residues. Germline CDR1 and CDR2: SNHLY and FYNNEI. Deletions cut 7 bases from V and 7 bases from J, with 17 bases between. CDR3 protein: CASIQYRVVNEQFF. The CDR3 DNA is TGTGCCAGCATCCAATACCGGGTAGTAAATGAGCAGTTCTTC.

This clonotype was observed a few times. The chain joins TRBV5-1 to TRBJ2-5; 10 nucleotides line up with TRBD1. With V trimmed by 4 bases and J by 3 bases, 3 bases remained unmatched. The CDR3 loop spans 14 amino acids. Germline lookup yields CDR1 SGHRS and CDR2 YFSETQ. As DNA, the CDR3 is TGCGCCAGCAGCCGGGGACAGGGGAAAGAGACCCAGTACTTC. It codes for CASSRGQGKETQYF.

Worth noting for this clonotype: One end of the junction is discordant with germline, which a read error may explain. The rearrangement uses TRBV3-1 and TRBJ2-7; TRBD1 aligns across 8 bases. Germline values: CDR1 LGHDT, CDR2 YNNKEL (reference sequence). The CDR3 length is 16 residues. The CDR3 nucleotides read TGTGCCAGCGGCCAAGAGTTGACAGGGGCCCCCTACGAGCAGTACTTC. This codes for CASGQELTGAPYEQYF.

The table lists this clonotype with a few counts. The chain has TRBV18 and TRBJ2-1, with 10 nucleotides matching TRBD1. Looked up from germline, CDR1 is KGHSH and CDR2 is LQKENI. V dropped 3 bases and J dropped 4; count of bases not matched to a gene: 6. The CDR3 contains 16 residues. The CDR3 loop reads CASSPPGQGFYNEQFF. In DNA, the CDR3 is TGTGCCAGCTCACCGCCGGGACAGGGGTTTTACAATGAGCAGTTCTTC.

This clonotype was seen a few times. This sequence joins TRBV6-5 and TRBJ2-2; D possibly matches TRBD1 or TRBD2 (5 bases each). The germline V and J ends were trimmed by 0 bases and 5 bases, with 10 bases remaining between them. CDR1 and CDR2 (germline): MNHEY, SVGAGI. CDR3 length: 15 amino acids. Here the CDR3 DNA reads TGTGCCAGCAGTTACTCCGGGACCATGACCGGGGAGCTGTTTTTT. This encodes CASSYSGTMTGELFF.

The gene calls are TRBV19 and TRBJ2-3; D remains ambiguous. V lost 4 bases to trimming and J lost 2 bases, with 13 bases between them. There are 15 residues in the CDR3. CDR1 is LNHDA and CDR2 is SQIVND in the germline V gene (reference sequence). CDR3 DNA: TGTGCCAGTAGTAATTTGGCACGCCTCACAGATACGCAGTATTTT. It translates to CASSNLARLTDTQYF.

This clonotype has just a few counts. The chain recombines TRBV6-1 with TRBJ2-7; 7 positions match TRBD2. V shed 6 bases and J 7 bases; nucleotides not matched to a gene: 15. Germline V gene data show CDR1 as MNHNS and CDR2 as SASEGT. The CDR3 length is 15 residues. The CDR3 reads CASSPFRDYPREQYF. Written as DNA, the CDR3 is TGTGCCAGCAGCCCATTCCGGGACTATCCCCGGGAGCAGTACTTC.

This clonotype was recorded a few times. This chain joins TRBV5-1 and TRBJ1-2, with 7 bases lining up with TRBD1. The CDR3 loop spans 14 amino acids. Germline assignment: CDR1 SGHRS and CDR2 YFSETQ. V lost 1 base and J lost 3; bases outside the gene matches: 3. CDR3 sequence: CASSLLGGDYGYTF. CDR3 nucleotide sequence: TGCGCCAGCAGCTTGTTAGGGGGCGACTATGGCTACACCTTC.

The CDR3 DNA reads as TGTGCCAGCAGTTTTGGGCTAATCTACGAGCAGTACTTC. This sequence encodes CASSFGLIYEQYF. The rearrangement links TRBV28 to TRBJ2-7; D call uncertain. Germline lookup yields CDR1 MDHEN and CDR2 SYDVKM. The CDR3 runs to 13 residues. The V gene lost 3 bases and the J gene lost 3 bases, with 9 bases spanning the gap. The entire variable domain, with the rest obtained from reference TRBV28 and TRBJ2-7, is as follows: DVKVTQSSRYLVKRTGEKVFLECVQDMDHENMFWYRQDPGLGLRLIYFSYDVKMKEKGDIPEGYSVSREKKERFSLILESASTNQTSMYLCASSFGLIYEQYFGPGTRLTVT.

The genes are TRBV29-1 and TRBJ2-1, with D maybe TRBD2 (5 bases). The CDR3 totals 14 residues. Germline CDR1 SQVTM, CDR2 ANQGSEA. Trimming took 7 bases from V and 3 from J, leaving 16 bases between them. CDR3 sequence reads: CSAIRRTFYNEQFF. CDR3 nucleotide sequence: TGCAGCGCAATCCGCCGGACTTTCTACAATGAGCAGTTCTTC.

Ten or more counts support this clonotype. The chain joins TRBV29-1 to TRBJ2-7, with D possibly matching TRBD1 (6 bases). Germline values: CDR1 SQVTM, CDR2 ANQGSEA. This CDR3 is 12 amino acids long. The V and J ends lost 7 bases and 6 bases respectively, with 16 bases between them. CDR3 in amino acids: CSARQASSEQYF. CDR3 nucleotide sequence: TGCAGCGCCCGACAGGCCTCATCCGAGCAGTACTTC.

In this sample, this clonotype turned up a few times. The chain links TRBV29-1 to TRBJ1-1; D possibly corresponds to TRBD1 (5 bases). Deletions cut 7 bases from V and 10 bases from J, with 19 bases between. There are 12 residues in the CDR3. The V gene's germline CDR1 is SQVTM and CDR2 ANQGSEA. In DNA form, the CDR3 reads TGCAGCGGGACCTGGGGACGTCTAGGAGCTTTCTTT. Translating it yields CSGTWGRLGAFF.

This clonotype came up once. The chain is built from TRBV7-2 and TRBJ1-5; D is uncertain. Germline V gene sequence: CDR1 SGHTA, CDR2 FQGNSA. The ends were cut back, 6 bases at V and 5 bases at J, with 14 bases in the middle. The CDR3 totals 14 residues. The CDR3 sequence is CASSSKLGDQPQHF. The CDR3 DNA reads as TGTGCCAGCAGTTCCAAATTAGGCGATCAGCCCCAGCATTTT.

The J gene is TRBJ2-1, the V gene TRBV27, with D hard to call. This CDR3 region has 14 residues. V lost 4 bases, J lost 5 bases, and 12 bases lay in between. The germline CDR1 and CDR2 sequences are MNHEY and SMNVEV (reference sequence). The CDR3 loop reads CASSYSENNNEQFF. The CDR3 DNA reads as TGTGCCAGCAGTTACAGCGAAAATAACAATGAGCAGTTCTTC.

The chain joins TRBV7-8 to TRBJ2-7; D not resolved. Germline CDR1 and CDR2: SGHVS and FQNEAQ. V lost 3 bases and J 3 bases, leaving 15 bases between the germline ends. This CDR3 is built from 15 residues. The CDR3 reads CASSLRGNGLYEQYF. The DNA for the CDR3 is TGTGCCAGCAGCTTGAGAGGAAACGGGCTCTACGAGCAGTACTTC.

This clonotype was counted only a few times. The V and J genes are TRBV6-2 or TRBV6-3 and TRBJ2-7; 11 nucleotides line up with TRBD2. CDR1 and CDR2 from the germline V gene are MNHEY and SVGEGT. This CDR3 comprises 15 residues. The V gene end was trimmed by 0 bases and the J gene end by 3 bases; junction bases not matched to a gene: 1. The CDR3 region is CASSYSTSGNYEQYF. CDR3 in DNA: TGTGCCAGCAGTTACTCGACTAGCGGGAACTACGAGCAGTACTTC.

The chain has TRBV2 and TRBJ1-5; TRBD1 is a possible D gene (6 bases). V was clipped by 4 bases and J by 1 base, with 11 bases between them. CDR1 is SNHLY and CDR2 is FYNNEI in the germline V gene. CDR3 size: 15 residues. The CDR3 reads CASSGADRSNQPQHF. DNA of the CDR3: TGTGCCAGCAGTGGGGCCGACAGGAGCAATCAGCCCCAGCATTTT.

The V and J genes are TRBV9 and TRBJ2-3, with D maybe TRBD2 (6 bases). Looked up from germline, CDR1 is SGDLS and CDR2 is YYNGEE. The CDR3 loop spans 15 amino acids. V was clipped by 4 bases and J by 5 bases, with 17 bases between them. The CDR3 DNA follows: TGTGCCAGCAGCCCCCGGAGGGCAGGGTTAGATACGCAGTATTTT. Protein sequence: CASSPRRAGLDTQYF.